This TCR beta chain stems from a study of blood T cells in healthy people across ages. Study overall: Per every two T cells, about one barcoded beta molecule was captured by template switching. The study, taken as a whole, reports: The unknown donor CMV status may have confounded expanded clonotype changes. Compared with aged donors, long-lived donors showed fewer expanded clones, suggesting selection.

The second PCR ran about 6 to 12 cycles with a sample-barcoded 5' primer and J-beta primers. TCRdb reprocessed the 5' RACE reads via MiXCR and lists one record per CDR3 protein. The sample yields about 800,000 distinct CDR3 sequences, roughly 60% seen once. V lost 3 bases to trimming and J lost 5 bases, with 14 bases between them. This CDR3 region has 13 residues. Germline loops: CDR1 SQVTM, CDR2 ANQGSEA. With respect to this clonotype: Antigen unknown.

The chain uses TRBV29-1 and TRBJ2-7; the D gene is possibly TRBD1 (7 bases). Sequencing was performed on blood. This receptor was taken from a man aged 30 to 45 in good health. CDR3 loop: CSVEGQPSDEQYF. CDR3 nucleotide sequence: TGCAGCGTTGAGGGACAGCCTAGCGACGAGCAGTACTTC.